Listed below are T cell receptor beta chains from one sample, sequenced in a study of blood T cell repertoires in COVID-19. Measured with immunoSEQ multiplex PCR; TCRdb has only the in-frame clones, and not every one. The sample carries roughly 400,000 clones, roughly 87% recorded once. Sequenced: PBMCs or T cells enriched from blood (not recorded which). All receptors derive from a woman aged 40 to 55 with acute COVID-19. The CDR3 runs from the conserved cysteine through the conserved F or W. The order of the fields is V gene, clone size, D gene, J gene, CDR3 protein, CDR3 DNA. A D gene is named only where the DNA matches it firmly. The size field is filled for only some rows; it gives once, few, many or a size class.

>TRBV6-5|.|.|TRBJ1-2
CASSPTGMRLTF
TGTGCCAGCAGTCCGACCGGGATGAGGTTGACCTTC
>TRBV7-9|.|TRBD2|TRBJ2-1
CASSKTGTRTDEQFF
TGTGCCAGCAGCAAAACCGGGACTAGGACCGATGAGCAGTTCTTC
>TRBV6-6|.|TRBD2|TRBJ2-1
CASSPTISGVSYNEQFF
TGTGCCAGCAGTCCGACTATTAGCGGGGTTTCCTACAATGAGCAGTTCTTC
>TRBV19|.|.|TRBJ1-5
CASSILLSNQPQHF
TGTGCCAGTAGTATTCTTCTGAGCAATCAGCCCCAGCATTTT
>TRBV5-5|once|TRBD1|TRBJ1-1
CASSDRDRGVSTEAFF
TGTGCCAGCAGCGACCGGGACAGGGGGGTGAGCACTGAAGCTTTCTTT
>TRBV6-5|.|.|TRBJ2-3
CASSYESSSTDTQYF
TGTGCCAGCAGTTACGAGTCGTCAAGCACAGATACGCAGTATTTT
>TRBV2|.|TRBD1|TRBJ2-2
CASNGGQQGSGELFF
TGTGCCAGCAATGGAGGTCAACAGGGGTCCGGGGAGCTGTTTTTT
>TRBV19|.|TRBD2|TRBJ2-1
CASSSNTGTRGYNEQFF
TGTGCCAGTAGCTCAAACACAGGGACTAGGGGATACAATGAGCAGTTCTTC
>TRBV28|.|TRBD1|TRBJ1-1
CANSPPTGKNTEAFF
TGTGCCAACAGTCCGCCGACAGGGAAGAACACTGAAGCTTTCTTT
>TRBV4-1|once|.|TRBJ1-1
CASSQARAGAFF
TGCGCCAGCAGCCAAGCCAGGGCAGGGGCTTTCTTT
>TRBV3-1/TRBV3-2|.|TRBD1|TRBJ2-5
CASSRDRSQETQYF
TGTGCCAGCAGCCGGGACAGGAGCCAAGAGACCCAGTACTTC
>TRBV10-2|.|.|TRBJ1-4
CASKGMEAEKLFF
TGCGCCAGCAAGGGAATGGAGGCTGAAAAACTGTTTTTT
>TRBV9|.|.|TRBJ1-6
CASSVGESYRSPLHF
TGTGCCAGCAGCGTGGGCGAATCTTACCGGTCACCCCTCCACTTT
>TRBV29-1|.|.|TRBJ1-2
CSVEAGGWDGYTF
TGCAGCGTTGAAGCCGGGGGGTGGGATGGCTACACCTTC
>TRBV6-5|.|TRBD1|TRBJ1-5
CASLDRGYSNQPQHF
TGTGCCAGCTTAGACAGGGGTTATAGCAATCAGCCCCAGCATTTT
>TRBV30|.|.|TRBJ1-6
CAWSRGSGSPLHF
TGTGCCTGGAGCCGGGGATCGGGTTCACCCCTCCACTTT
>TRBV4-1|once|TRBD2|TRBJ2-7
CASSQTRTSGTYEQYF
TGCGCCAGCAGCCAGACCAGGACTAGCGGGACCTACGAGCAGTACTTC
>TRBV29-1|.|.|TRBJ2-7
CSVESGWEQYF
TGCAGCGTTGAATCGGGTTGGGAGCAGTACTTC
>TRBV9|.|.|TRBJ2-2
CASSSVTAAGELFF
TGTGCCAGCAGCTCAGTGACAGCCGCCGGGGAGCTGTTTTTT
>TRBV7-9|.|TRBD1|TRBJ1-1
CASSWDSYQVGAFF
TGTGCCAGCAGCTGGGACAGTTACCAAGTGGGAGCTTTCTTT
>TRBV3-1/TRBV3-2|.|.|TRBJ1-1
CASSPLRPDNIMNTEAFF
TGTGCCAGCAGCCCGCTGAGGCCGGACAATATAATGAACACTGAAGCTTTCTTT
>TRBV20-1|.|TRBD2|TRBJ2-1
CSASTSGGYNEQFF
TGCAGTGCTAGTACTAGCGGGGGGTACAATGAGCAGTTCTTC
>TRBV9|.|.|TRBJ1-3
CASSVGESGNTIYF
TGTGCCAGCAGCGTAGGGGAGTCTGGAAACACCATATATTTT
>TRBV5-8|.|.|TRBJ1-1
CASSPLYGGRIDTEAFF
TGTGCCAGCAGCCCGCTTTACGGGGGTAGGATAGACACTGAAGCTTTCTTT
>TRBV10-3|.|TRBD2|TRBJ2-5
CAISESRAGGPETQYF
TGTGCCATCAGTGAGTCGAGGGCGGGGGGACCAGAGACCCAGTACTTC
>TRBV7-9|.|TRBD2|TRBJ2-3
CASSTGHSGGAFTDTQYF
TGTGCCAGCAGTACAGGGCATAGCGGGGGGGCCTTTACAGATACGCAGTATTTT
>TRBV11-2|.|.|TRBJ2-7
CASSLAAEQVYEQYF
TGTGCCAGCAGCTTAGCCGCCGAACAGGTGTACGAGCAGTACTTC
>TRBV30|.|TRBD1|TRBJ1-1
CAWGPRTGNTEAFF
TGTGCCTGGGGCCCCCGGACAGGGAACACTGAAGCTTTCTTT
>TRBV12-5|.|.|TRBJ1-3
CASGLVLGLTGNTIYF
TGTGCTAGTGGTTTGGTACTGGGCCTGACTGGAAACACCATATATTTT
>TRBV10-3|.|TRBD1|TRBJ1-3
CAIRGGQGGSGNTIYF
TGTGCCATCAGGGGTGGACAGGGGGGTTCTGGAAACACCATATATTTT
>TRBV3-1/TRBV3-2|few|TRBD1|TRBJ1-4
CASSQDVVRNPGQVNEKLFF
TGTGCCAGCAGCCAAGATGTCGTCAGAAATCCGGGACAGGTGAATGAAAAACTGTTTTTT
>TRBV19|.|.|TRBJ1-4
CASSRFKYEKLFF
TGTGCCAGTAGCAGGTTCAAGTACGAAAAACTGTTTTTT
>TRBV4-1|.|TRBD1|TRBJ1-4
CASRGDRFVGATNEKLFF
TGCGCCAGCCGAGGGGACAGGTTCGTCGGGGCAACTAATGAAAAACTGTTTTTT